The rows below give T cell receptor beta chains drawn from one sample of a study of blood T cell repertoires in COVID-19. The table came from immunoSEQ multiplex PCR; TCRdb's copy has only in-frame clones and leaves some out. The data contain about 120,000 clones, roughly three quarters of them singletons. Material: peripheral blood. These receptors came from a human donor in a cohort sampled during active COVID-19. CDR3s include the opening cysteine and the closing phenylalanine or tryptophan. A D gene is named only where the DNA matches it firmly. Clone sizes are given selectively: once, few, many, or a class where the clone is expanded.

V	size	D	J	CDR3	DNA
TRBV9	-	TRBD1	TRBJ1-1	CASSVGTGDGMGMNTEAFF	TGTGCCAGCAGCGTTGGGACAGGGGATGGAATGGGGATGAACACTGAAGCTTTCTTT
TRBV11-2	-	TRBD1	TRBJ1-4	CASSLYFHPDRFNEKLFF	TGTGCCAGCAGCTTATACTTTCACCCGGACAGGTTTAATGAAAAACTGTTTTTT
TRBV5-1	few	-	TRBJ1-2	CASRLDKYGYTF	TGCGCCAGCAGATTAGACAAATATGGCTACACCTTC
TRBV6-6	many	TRBD1	TRBJ1-2	CASSKTGTANYGYTF	TGTGCCAGCAGTAAAACCGGGACAGCTAACTATGGCTACACCTTC
TRBV3-1/TRBV3-2	-	TRBD1	TRBJ1-2	CASSPTGLFYTF	TGTGCCAGCAGCCCGACAGGGCTCTTCTACACCTTC
TRBV19	-	-	TRBJ1-5	CASSIQVSNQPQHF	TGTGCCAGTAGTATCCAGGTTAGCAATCAGCCCCAGCATTTT
TRBV5-6	-	-	TRBJ2-7	CASSLLKRTYEQYF	TGTGCCAGCAGCTTGCTTAAGCGGACCTACGAGCAGTACTTC
TRBV18	-	-	TRBJ1-3	CASSPQTASSGNTIYF	TGTGCCAGCTCACCACAGACAGCCAGCTCTGGAAACACCATATATTTT
TRBV11-3	-	TRBD2	TRBJ2-7	CASSGWGGASYEQYF	TGTGCCAGCAGCGGATGGGGGGGAGCCTCCTACGAGCAGTACTTC
TRBV5-8	-	TRBD2	TRBJ2-1	CASSIYSGDEQFF	TGTGCCAGCAGCATATATAGCGGGGATGAGCAGTTCTTC
TRBV4-1	-	-	TRBJ1-2	CASSQPLGFFRGYTF	TGCGCCAGCAGCCAACCTCTAGGCTTTTTTCGGGGCTACACCTTC
TRBV11-2	-	TRBD2	TRBJ2-5	CASSLIAGEETQYF	TGTGCCAGCAGCTTAATTGCGGGAGAAGAGACCCAGTACTTC
TRBV28	-	-	TRBJ2-7	CASKVAERGYEQYF	TGTGCCAGCAAGGTGGCCGAGCGTGGCTACGAGCAGTACTTC
TRBV7-8	-	-	TRBJ1-2	CASSLTGWDGYTF	TGTGCCAGCAGTCTCACAGGGTGGGATGGCTACACCTTC
TRBV7-9	-	-	TRBJ1-1	CASSSSGQPNTEAFF	TGTGCCAGCAGCTCTAGCGGACAGCCGAACACTGAAGCTTTCTTT
TRBV4-1	-	-	TRBJ1-1	CASSQDPWLAVEAFF	TGCGCCAGCAGCCAAGATCCGTGGCTGGCTGTTGAAGCTTTCTTT
TRBV5-1	-	TRBD1	TRBJ2-7	CASRSHSGTVYEQYF	TGCGCCAGCAGGTCCCATTCCGGGACAGTCTACGAGCAGTACTTC
TRBV15	-	-	TRBJ1-4	CATSRDGLNEKLFF	TGTGCCACCAGCAGAGATGGGCTTAATGAAAAACTGTTTTTT
TRBV12-3/TRBV12-4	-	-	TRBJ1-2	CASRFSGASNYTF	TGTGCCAGCAGATTTTCAGGGGCCAGTAACTACACCTTC
TRBV7-6	-	TRBD2	TRBJ2-3	CASSLGAAGGPGTDTQYF	TGTGCCAGCAGCCTCGGTGCGGCGGGGGGGCCGGGCACAGATACGCAGTATTTT
TRBV2	few	TRBD1	TRBJ1-2	CASTRTGFGYTF	TGTGCCAGCACCCGGACAGGGTTTGGCTACACCTTC
TRBV18	-	-	TRBJ1-6	CASSPPMGAGSPLHF	TGTGCCAGCTCACCACCGATGGGGGCAGGGTCACCCCTCCACTTT
TRBV19	-	-	TRBJ1-4	CASSTGVATNEKLFF	TGTGCCAGTAGTACAGGGGTCGCAACTAATGAAAAACTGTTTTTT
TRBV19	-	-	TRBJ1-5	CASSISRGGNQPQHF	TGTGCCAGTAGTATATCCAGGGGTGGCAATCAGCCCCAGCATTTT
TRBV6-1	-	-	TRBJ2-7	CASSEAAGFEQYF	TGTGCCAGCAGTGAAGCGGCAGGGTTCGAGCAGTACTTC
TRBV5-4	many	-	TRBJ1-6	CASSLGAGLDSPLHF	TGTGCCAGCAGCTTGGGGGCCGGACTCGATTCACCCCTCCACTTT
TRBV4-1	-	TRBD2	TRBJ2-3	CASSQDSGSEGDTQYF	TGCGCCAGCAGCCAAGATAGCGGGAGTGAAGGAGATACGCAGTATTTT
TRBV4-1	-	-	TRBJ2-3	CASSQEWRDTDTQYF	TGCGCCAGCAGCCAAGAATGGCGGGACACAGATACGCAGTATTTT
TRBV5-1	-	-	TRBJ1-1	CASREEQGTEAFF	TGCGCCAGCAGGGAAGAACAGGGCACTGAAGCTTTCTTT
TRBV7-9	-	-	TRBJ2-1	CASSLVTNPSYNEQFF	TGTGCCAGCAGCCTGGTGACAAACCCCTCCTACAATGAGCAGTTCTTC
TRBV2	-	-	TRBJ2-7	CASSESAGQEQYF	TGTGCCAGCAGTGAATCGGCAGGGCAAGAGCAGTACTTC
TRBV29-1	-	TRBD2	TRBJ2-1	CSLAEGLAGGKWNEQFF	TGCAGCCTCGCGGAAGGACTAGCGGGAGGAAAATGGAATGAGCAGTTCTTC
TRBV27	-	-	TRBJ2-7	CASRPTATDEQYF	TGTGCCAGCAGGCCGACAGCTACCGACGAGCAGTACTTC
TRBV18	few	-	TRBJ1-1	CASSPPAVNTEAFF	TGTGCCAGCTCACCACCGGCGGTGAACACTGAAGCTTTCTTT
TRBV5-4	-	-	TRBJ1-1	CASSPPGTHTEAFF	TGTGCCAGCAGCCCCCCCGGTACTCACACTGAAGCTTTCTTT
TRBV25-1	-	-	TRBJ1-4	CASSEDAKEKLFF	TGTGCCAGCAGTGAAGATGCGAAGGAAAAACTGTTTTTT
TRBV30	-	-	TRBJ1-1	CAWSGDGAAEAFF	TGTGCCTGGAGCGGTGATGGGGCCGCTGAAGCTTTCTTT
TRBV6-5	few	-	TRBJ1-3	CASSYKSSGNTIYF	TGTGCCAGCAGTTACAAGAGCTCTGGAAACACCATATATTTT
TRBV4-1	-	TRBD2	TRBJ2-4	CASSQALAGGGNKNIQYF	TGCGCCAGCAGCCAAGCTCTAGCGGGGGGGGGTAACAAAAACATTCAGTACTTC
TRBV11-3	few	TRBD1	TRBJ2-7	CASSLGTGGEQYF	TGTGCCAGCAGCTTAGGAACAGGGGGCGAGCAGTACTTC
TRBV6-5	-	TRBD1	TRBJ1-1	CASTLQGAATEAFF	TGTGCCAGCACCTTGCAGGGGGCGGCCACTGAAGCTTTCTTT
TRBV7-9	-	-	TRBJ2-7	CASSLGAGSLGYEQYF	TGTGCCAGCAGCTTAGGGGCGGGCTCGCTCGGATACGAGCAGTACTTC
TRBV29-1	-	-	TRBJ2-5	CSVEDLPGGGGETQYF	TGCAGCGTTGAAGATCTTCCGGGTGGCGGTGGAGAGACCCAGTACTTC
TRBV5-6	few	TRBD2	TRBJ2-3	CASSLVPLRGGADTQYF	TGTGCCAGCAGCTTGGTCCCGCTACGGGGAGGGGCAGATACGCAGTATTTT
TRBV2	-	TRBD2	TRBJ2-3	CASSGRTSGSATQYF	TGTGCCAGCAGCGGGCGGACTAGCGGGAGTGCTACGCAGTATTTT
TRBV7-2	-	TRBD2	TRBJ2-7	CASSFSGGTYEQYF	TGTGCCAGCAGCTTTAGCGGGGGGACCTACGAGCAGTACTTC
TRBV7-9	-	TRBD1	TRBJ1-5	CASSPGTGAETQHF	TGTGCCAGCAGCCCCGGGACAGGTGCGGAGACCCAGCATTTT
TRBV6-6	-	TRBD1	TRBJ1-4	CASSRRQGVFNNEKLFF	TGTGCCAGCAGTCGGCGACAGGGGGTATTTAATAATGAAAAACTGTTTTTT
TRBV3-1/TRBV3-2	-	TRBD1	TRBJ1-3	CASSQVFSRGIQDRARTIYF	TGTGCCAGCAGCCAAGTCTTTTCTCGGGGTATACAGGACAGGGCTCGCACCATATATTTT
TRBV10-3	few	-	TRBJ2-2	CAINRGTGELFF	TGTGCCATCAATCGGGGGACCGGGGAGCTGTTTTTT
TRBV5-1	-	-	TRBJ2-2	CASRPTAGNTGELFF	TGCGCCAGCAGACCTACGGCGGGGAACACCGGGGAGCTGTTTTTT
TRBV6-6	-	TRBD1	TRBJ1-1	CASSDRGLTEAFF	TGTGCCAGCAGTGACAGGGGGTTGACTGAAGCTTTCTTT
TRBV30	-	TRBD2	TRBJ2-7	CAWSPLAGGPFSEQYF	TGTGCCTGGAGCCCCCTAGCGGGAGGGCCTTTCTCCGAGCAGTACTTC
TRBV27	-	-	TRBJ1-1	CASSLQVFTEAFF	TGTGCCAGCAGTCTACAGGTTTTCACTGAAGCTTTCTTT
TRBV5-6	-	-	TRBJ1-2	CASSLAFGGTGYTF	TGTGCCAGCAGCTTGGCTTTCGGGGGGACAGGCTACACCTTC